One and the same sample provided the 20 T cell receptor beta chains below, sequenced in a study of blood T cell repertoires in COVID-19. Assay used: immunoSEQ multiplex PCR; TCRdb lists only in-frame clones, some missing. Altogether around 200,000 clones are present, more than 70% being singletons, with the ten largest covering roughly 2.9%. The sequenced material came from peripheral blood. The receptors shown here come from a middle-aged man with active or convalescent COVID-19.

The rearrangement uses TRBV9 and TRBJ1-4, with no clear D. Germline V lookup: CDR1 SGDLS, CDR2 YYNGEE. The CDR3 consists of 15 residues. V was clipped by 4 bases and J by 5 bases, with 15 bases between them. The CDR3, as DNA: TGTGCCAGCAGCCCTCTGAGGGCGGGGAATGAAAAACTGTTTTTT. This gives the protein CASSPLRAGNEKLFF.

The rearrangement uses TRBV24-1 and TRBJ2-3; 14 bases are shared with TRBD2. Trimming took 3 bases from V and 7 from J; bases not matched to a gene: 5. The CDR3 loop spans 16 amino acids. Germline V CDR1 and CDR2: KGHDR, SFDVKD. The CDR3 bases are TGTGCCACCAGTGATACGGGACTAGCGGGAGCTTATACGCAGTATTTT. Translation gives CATSDTGLAGAYTQYF.

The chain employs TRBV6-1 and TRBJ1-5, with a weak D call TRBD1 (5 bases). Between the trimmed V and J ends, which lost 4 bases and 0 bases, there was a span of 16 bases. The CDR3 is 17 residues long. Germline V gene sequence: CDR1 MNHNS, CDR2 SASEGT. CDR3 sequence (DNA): TGTGCCAGCAGTGTAGGGCCGGGGGAGTCTAGCAATCAGCCCCAGCATTTT. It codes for CASSVGPGESSNQPQHF.

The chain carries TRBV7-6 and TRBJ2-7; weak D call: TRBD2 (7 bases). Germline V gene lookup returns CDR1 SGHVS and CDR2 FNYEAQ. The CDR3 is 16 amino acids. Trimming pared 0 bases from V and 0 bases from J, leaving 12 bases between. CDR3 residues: CASSLAGGASSYEQYF. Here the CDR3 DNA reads TGTGCCAGCAGCTTAGCGGGGGGGGCTAGCTCCTACGAGCAGTACTTC.

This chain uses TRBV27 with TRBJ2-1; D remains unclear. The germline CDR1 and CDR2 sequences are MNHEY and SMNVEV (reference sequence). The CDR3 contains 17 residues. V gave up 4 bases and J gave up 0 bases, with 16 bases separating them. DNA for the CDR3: TGTGCCAGCAGTTCGAGCCTAACAGAGAGCTCCTACAATGAGCAGTTCTTC. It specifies CASSSSLTESSYNEQFF.

The CDR3 here is CASSGPRQGYTEAFF. In nucleotides, the CDR3 is TGTGCCAGCAGCGGTCCCCGGCAGGGGTACACTGAAGCTTTCTTT. The chain has TRBV2 and TRBJ1-1; D might be TRBD1 (6 bases). Germline CDR1 SNHLY, CDR2 FYNNEI. The CDR3 spans 15 residues. V gave up 6 bases and J gave up 3 bases, with 17 bases separating them.

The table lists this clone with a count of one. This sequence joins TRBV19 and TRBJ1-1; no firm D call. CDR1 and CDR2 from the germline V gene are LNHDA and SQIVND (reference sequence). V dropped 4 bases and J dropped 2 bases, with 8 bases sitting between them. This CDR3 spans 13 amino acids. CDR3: CASSTLANTEAFF. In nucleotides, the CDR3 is TGTGCCAGTAGTACCCTGGCCAACACTGAAGCTTTCTTT.

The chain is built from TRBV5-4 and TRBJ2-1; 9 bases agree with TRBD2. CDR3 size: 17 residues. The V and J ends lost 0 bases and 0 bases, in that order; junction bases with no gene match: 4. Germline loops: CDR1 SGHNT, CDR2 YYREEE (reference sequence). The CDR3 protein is CASSLGGGGRSYNEQFF. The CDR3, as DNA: TGTGCCAGCAGCTTGGGCGGGGGGGGCCGCTCCTACAATGAGCAGTTCTTC.

CDR3 region: CASSLGLAGGAYEQYF. For the CDR3, the DNA is TGTGCCAGCAGCTTGGGCCTAGCGGGAGGAGCCTACGAGCAGTACTTC. The chain couples TRBV5-4 to TRBJ2-7; 11 bases agree with TRBD2. The CDR3 covers 16 residues. CDR1 is SGHNT, CDR2 YYREEE, per germline (reference sequence). V gave up 0 bases and J gave up 2 bases; unmatched junction bases: 4.

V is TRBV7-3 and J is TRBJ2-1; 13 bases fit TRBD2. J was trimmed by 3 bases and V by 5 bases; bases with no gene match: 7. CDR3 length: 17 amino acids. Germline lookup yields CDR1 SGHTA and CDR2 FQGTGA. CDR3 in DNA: TGTGCCAGCAGCCCCGGACTAGCGGGAGAGCACTACAATGAGCAGTTCTTC. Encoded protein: CASSPGLAGEHYNEQFF.

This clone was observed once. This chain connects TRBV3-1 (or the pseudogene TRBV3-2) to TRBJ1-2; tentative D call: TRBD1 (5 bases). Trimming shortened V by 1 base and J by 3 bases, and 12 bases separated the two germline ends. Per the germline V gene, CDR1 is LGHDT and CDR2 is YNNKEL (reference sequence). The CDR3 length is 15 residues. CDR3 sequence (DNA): TGTGCCAGCAGCCAAGTACGGGGGGGTGACTATGGCTACACCTTC. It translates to CASSQVRGGDYGYTF.

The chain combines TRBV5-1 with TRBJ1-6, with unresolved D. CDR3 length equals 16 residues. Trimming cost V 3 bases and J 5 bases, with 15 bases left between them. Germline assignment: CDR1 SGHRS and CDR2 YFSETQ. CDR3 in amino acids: CASSYQHDFNNSPLHF. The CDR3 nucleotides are TGCGCCAGCAGCTACCAACACGACTTCAATAATTCACCCCTCCACTTT.

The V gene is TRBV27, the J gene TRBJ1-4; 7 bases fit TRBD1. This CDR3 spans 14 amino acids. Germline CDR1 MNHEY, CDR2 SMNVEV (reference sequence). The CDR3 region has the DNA TGTGCGTCGACAGGGATAGCAACTAATGAAAAACTGTTTTTT. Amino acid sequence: CASTGIATNEKLFF.

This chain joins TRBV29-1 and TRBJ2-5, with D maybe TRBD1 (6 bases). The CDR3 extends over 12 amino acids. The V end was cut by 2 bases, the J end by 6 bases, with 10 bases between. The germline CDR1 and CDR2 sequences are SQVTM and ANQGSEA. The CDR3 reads CSVEPGGKTQYF. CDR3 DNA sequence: TGCAGCGTTGAACCTGGGGGCAAGACCCAGTACTTC.

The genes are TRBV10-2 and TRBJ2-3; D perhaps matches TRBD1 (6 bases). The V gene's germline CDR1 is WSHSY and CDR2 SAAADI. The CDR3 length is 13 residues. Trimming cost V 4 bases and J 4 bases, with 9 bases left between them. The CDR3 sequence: CASSVQGPDTQYF. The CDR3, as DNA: TGCGCCAGCAGTGTACAGGGCCCAGATACGCAGTATTTT.

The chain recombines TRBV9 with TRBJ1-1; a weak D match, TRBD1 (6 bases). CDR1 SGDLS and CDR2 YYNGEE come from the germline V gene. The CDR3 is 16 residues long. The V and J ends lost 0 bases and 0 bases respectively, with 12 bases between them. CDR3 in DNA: TGTGCCAGCAGCGTAGCCCCGACAGGTATGAACACTGAAGCTTTCTTT. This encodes CASSVAPTGMNTEAFF. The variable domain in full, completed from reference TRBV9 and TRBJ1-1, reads DSGVTQTPKHLITATGQRVTLRCSPRSGDLSVYWYQQSLDQGLQFLIQYYNGEERAKGNILERFSAQQFPDLHSELNLSSLELGDSALYFCASSVAPTGMNTEAFFGQGTRLTVV.

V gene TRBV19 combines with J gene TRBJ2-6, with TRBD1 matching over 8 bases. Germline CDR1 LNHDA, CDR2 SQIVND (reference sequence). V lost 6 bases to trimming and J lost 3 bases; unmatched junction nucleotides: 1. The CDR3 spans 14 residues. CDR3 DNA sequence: TGTGCCAGTAGGGACAGGGTTGGGGCCAACGTCCTGACTTTC. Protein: CASRDRVGANVLTF. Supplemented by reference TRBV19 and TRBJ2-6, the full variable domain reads DGGITQSPKYLFRKEGQNVTLSCEQNLNHDAMYWYRQDPGQGLRLIYYSQIVNDFQKGDIAEGYSVSREKKESFPLTVTSAQKNPTAFYLCASRDRVGANVLTFGAGSRLTVL.

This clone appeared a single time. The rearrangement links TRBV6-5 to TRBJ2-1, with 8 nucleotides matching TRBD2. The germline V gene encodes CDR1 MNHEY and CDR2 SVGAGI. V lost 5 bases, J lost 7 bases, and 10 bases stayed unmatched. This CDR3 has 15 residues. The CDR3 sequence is CASSRLASFPNEQFF. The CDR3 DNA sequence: TGTGCCAGCAGTCGACTAGCGAGTTTCCCGAATGAGCAGTTCTTC.

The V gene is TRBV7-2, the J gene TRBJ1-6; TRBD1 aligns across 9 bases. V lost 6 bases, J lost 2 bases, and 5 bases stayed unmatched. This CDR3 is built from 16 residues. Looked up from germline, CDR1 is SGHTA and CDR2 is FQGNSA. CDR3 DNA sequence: TGTGCCAGCAGACAACAGGGGGCGACCTATAATTCACCCCTCCACTTT. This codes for CASRQQGATYNSPLHF.

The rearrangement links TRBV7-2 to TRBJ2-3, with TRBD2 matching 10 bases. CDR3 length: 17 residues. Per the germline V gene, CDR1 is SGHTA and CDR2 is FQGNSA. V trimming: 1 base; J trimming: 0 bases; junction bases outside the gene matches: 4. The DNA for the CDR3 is TGTGCCAGCAGCTTAGAGACTAGCGGGCCCAGCACAGATACGCAGTATTTT. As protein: CASSLETSGPSTDTQYF.